This T cell receptor (beta chain) was retrieved from a study of blood T cell repertoires in COVID-19. Turning to the study itself: Acute-phase and convalescent COVID-19 samples originated in the United States, Italy and Spain. Sample material is recorded as cDNA or gDNA derived from T cells, B-cell-depleted T cells, or PBMCs.

The germline gives CDR1 SGHRS, CDR2 YFSETQ. The germline V and J ends were trimmed by 0 bases and 4 bases, with 8 bases remaining between them. The CDR3 spans 14 residues. Authors' methods: By means of reference gene primer amplification, nucleated cell counts were estimated. Sequencing was performed with immunoSEQ multiplex PCR; in TCRdb, only in-frame clones are kept and a portion is missing. V, J and clone size are taken as reported in that table, and D and trimming were inferred from the DNA itself. The sample yields under 250,000 clones, approximately 88% seen once. The sequence came from a man in his forties with acute or convalescent COVID-19. This chain uses TRBV5-1 with TRBJ1-3, with D hard to call. Material for sequencing was peripheral blood. The CDR3 nucleotides are TGCGCCAGCAGCTTGGGTAATCCCGGAAACACCATATATTTT. Its protein is CASSLGNPGNTIYF.